One and the same sample provided the 2 T cell receptor beta chains below, sequenced in a study of immune evolution from preneoplasia to lung adenocarcinoma. Generated by immunoSEQ multiplex PCR, the TCRdb table keeps only in-frame clones and is missing some. Among 3,500 or so clones, about 80% were seen once, and the ten largest hold 5% to 7%. The source material was FFPE invasive lung adenocarcinoma tissue. These receptors were obtained from a person aged 65-85 years with invasive lung adenocarcinoma.

This CDR3 reads CASSWQGSSGANVLTF. The CDR3 DNA reads TGCGCCAGCAGCTGGCAGGGATCTTCTGGGGCCAACGTCCTGACTTTC. The chain combines TRBV5-1 with TRBJ2-6; D perhaps matches TRBD1 (5 bases). CDR1 and CDR2 (germline): SGHRS, YFSETQ. Trimming took off 3 bases at V and 1 base at J, with 11 bases between the two ends. The CDR3 loop spans 16 amino acids.

The chain links TRBV13 to TRBJ2-5; 9 bases match TRBD1. The junction had 7 bases not matched to a gene; V was cut back by 4 bases and J by 4 bases. CDR1 and CDR2 (germline): PRHDT, FYEKMQ (reference sequence). The CDR3 loop spans 15 amino acids. CDR3 loop: CASSYRGHLVETQYF. The CDR3 bases are TGTGCCAGCAGCTACAGGGGGCACCTGGTAGAGACCCAGTACTTC. Variable domain in full (rest from reference TRBV13 and TRBJ2-5): AAGVIQSPRHLIKEKRETATLKCYPIPRHDTVYWYQQGPGQDPQFLISFYEKMQSDKGSIPDRFSAQQFSDYHSELNMSSLELGDSALYFCASSYRGHLVETQYFGPGTRLLVL.